The 30 T cell receptor beta chains given below trace back to one sample, sequenced in a study of T cell responses to AZD1222 COVID-19 vaccine. Produced via immunoSEQ multiplex PCR; TCRdb's table is partial and in-frame only. The sample shows 100,000 to 150,000 clones, around 90% of them seen only once. The sample was peripheral blood, taken 28 days after the second AZD1222 dose. The receptor source for this set is an adult who received the AZD1222 COVID-19 vaccine.

The chain is built from TRBV3-1 (or the pseudogene TRBV3-2) and TRBJ2-5, with TRBD1 identical over 7 bases. The V segment lost 4 bases and the J segment 4 bases; nucleotides outside the gene matches: 6. This CDR3 is built from 14 residues. From germline, CDR1 is LGHDT and CDR2 YNNKEL (reference sequence). DNA for the CDR3: TGTGCCAGCAGCCGTCGGACAGGAGGAGAGACCCAGTACTTC. Amino acids: CASSRRTGGETQYF.

This rearrangement joins TRBV6-5 to TRBJ2-5; D tentatively fits TRBD1 or TRBD2 (5 bases each). V gave up 2 bases and J gave up 2 bases, with 12 bases separating them. Germline CDR1 is MNHEY and CDR2 is SVGAGI. This CDR3 has 15 amino acids. The CDR3 protein is CASSYGRGGQETQYF. CDR3 nucleotide sequence: TGTGCCAGCAGTTACGGTCGTGGGGGACAAGAGACCCAGTACTTC.

This clone was detected only a few times. The chain couples TRBV19 to TRBJ2-2, with 8 bases matching TRBD1. V was clipped by 6 bases and J by 8 bases; unmatched bases: 8. This CDR3 comprises 14 residues. From germline, CDR1 is LNHDA and CDR2 SQIVND (reference sequence). The CDR3 spells CASRMTGDIGELFF. CDR3 bases: TGTGCCAGTAGGATGACAGGGGATATAGGGGAGCTGTTTTTT.

This clone was seen a single time. This chain joins TRBV24-1 and TRBJ2-3, with TRBD2 matching 10 bases. V lost 1 base and J lost 3; bases outside the gene matches: 6. The CDR3 has 17 amino acids. The germline gives CDR1 KGHDR, CDR2 SFDVKD. CDR3 nucleotides: TGTGCCACCAGTGATTTTCTAGCGGGAGCAGTAACAGATACGCAGTATTTT. Protein sequence: CATSDFLAGAVTDTQYF.

The rearrangement links TRBV10-1 to TRBJ2-7; D call uncertain. V gave up 5 bases and J gave up 2 bases, with 13 bases separating them. This CDR3 spans 14 amino acids. CDR1 and CDR2 from the germline V gene are WNHNN and SYGVQD (reference sequence). CDR3: CASSLMSSPYEQYV. CDR3 bases: TGCGCCAGCAGTCTCATGAGTAGCCCCTACGAGCAGTACGTC.

V is TRBV5-6 and J is TRBJ2-6, with D possibly being TRBD2 (5 bases). The length of the CDR3 is 12 residues. CDR1 and CDR2 (germline): SGHDT, YYEEEE. V was pared by 4 bases and J by 9 bases, with 8 bases between. This chain's CDR3 is CASSPGGNVLTF. The CDR3 DNA reads TGTGCCAGCAGCCCCGGAGGCAACGTCCTGACTTTC. The full variable domain, in which reference TRBV5-6 and TRBJ2-6 provide the parts outside the CDR3, is DAGVTQSPTHLIKTRGQQVTLRCSPKSGHDTVSWYQQALGQGPQFIFQYYEEEERQRGNFPDRFSGHQFPNYSSELNVNALLLGDSALYLCASSPGGNVLTFGAGSRLTVL.

The chain has TRBV6-1 and TRBJ2-5; 11 bases align to TRBD2. The CDR3 length is 15 residues. The trim removed 0 bases at V and 3 bases at J, leaving 0 bases unmatched. Germline-derived CDR1 and CDR2 are MNHNS and SASEGT. The CDR3 DNA reads as TGTGCCAGCAGTGAAGCACTAGCGGGAGAAGAGACCCAGTACTTC. It is translated as CASSEALAGEETQYF.

This chain joins TRBV7-3 and TRBJ1-2, with TRBD1 identical over 8 bases. CDR1 and CDR2 (germline): SGHTA, FQGTGA. V trimming: 5 bases; J trimming: 8 bases; junction bases outside the gene matches: 10. The CDR3 consists of 14 residues. The CDR3 reads CASSPGQEISGYTF. The CDR3 nucleotides read TGTGCCAGCAGCCCGGGACAGGAAATAAGCGGCTACACCTTC.

This clone showed up just a few times. The chain couples TRBV5-5 to TRBJ1-2, with TRBD1 as a possible D gene (5 bases). CDR3 length: 15 residues. Trimming left V 0 bases short and J 7 bases short, with 16 bases between. Germline V gene lookup returns CDR1 SGHKS and CDR2 YYEKEE (reference sequence). Here the CDR3 DNA reads TGTGCCAGCAGCTTGGAATTCCGCGGGGCCGTTGGCTACACCTTC. Translation: CASSLEFRGAVGYTF.

This chain connects TRBV2 to TRBJ2-2, with TRBD1 matching over 9 bases. CDR3 length equals 15 residues. Germline assignment: CDR1 SNHLY and CDR2 FYNNEI. The trim removed 4 bases at V and 7 bases at J, leaving 7 bases unmatched. CDR3 nucleotides: TGTGCCAGCAGTGTGGACAGGGGTATAGTCGGGGAGCTGTTTTTT. It is translated as CASSVDRGIVGELFF.

The J gene is TRBJ2-7, the V gene TRBV18; 11 bases match TRBD2. The CDR3 covers 14 residues. Germline V gives CDR1 KGHSH, CDR2 LQKENI. The ends lost 6 bases at V and 2 bases at J; junction bases unmatched: 3. CDR3 DNA sequence: TGTGCCAGCTCCTATAGCGGGGGGGCCTACGAGCAGTACTTC. Its protein is CASSYSGGAYEQYF.

CDR3 region: CAISPVGQGVDEQYF. CDR3 coding DNA: TGTGCCATCAGTCCAGTCGGGCAGGGGGTGGACGAGCAGTACTTC. The V call is TRBV10-3, the J call TRBJ2-7; TRBD1 agrees at 7 bases. CDR3 length: 15 amino acids. Trimming removed 5 bases from V and 5 bases from J; junction bases left unmatched: 12. Germline loops: CDR1 ENHRY, CDR2 SYGVKD.

The chain has TRBV28 and TRBJ1-5; possible D gene TRBD1, 6 bases. The V end was cut by 7 bases, the J end by 1 base, with 11 bases between. CDR1 is MDHEN, CDR2 SYDVKM, per germline. This CDR3 spans 14 amino acids. The CDR3 DNA is TGTGCCAGCATAAGAGGGGGAAGCAATCAGCCCCAGCATTTT. Translated: CASIRGGSNQPQHF.

V is TRBV7-8 and J is TRBJ1-2, with D tentatively TRBD1 (5 bases). Per the germline V gene, CDR1 is SGHVS and CDR2 is FQNEAQ. V shed 5 bases and J shed 4 bases, with 17 bases lying between them. The CDR3 is made up of 15 amino acids. The CDR3 nucleotides read TGTGCCAGCAGCCCATCAACCGGGGCCTCCTATGGCTACACCTTC. Translated: CASSPSTGASYGYTF.

The chain couples TRBV7-2 to TRBJ2-1; 8 bases agree with TRBD1. The CDR3 consists of 14 residues. Germline CDR1 reads SGHTA; CDR2 reads FQGNSA. With V trimmed by 3 bases and J by 8 bases, 6 bases remained unmatched. CDR3 loop: CASSFLDRVDEQFF. Written as DNA, the CDR3 is TGTGCCAGCAGCTTCCTGGACAGGGTGGATGAGCAGTTCTTC.

The V call is TRBV9, the J call TRBJ2-7, with D possibly matching TRBD1 (6 bases). The CDR3 contains 14 residues. Germline lookup yields CDR1 SGDLS and CDR2 YYNGEE. Deletions cut 2 bases from V and 2 bases from J, with 11 bases between. The CDR3: CASSVATGTYEQYF. As DNA, the CDR3 is TGTGCCAGCAGCGTCGCAACAGGGACCTACGAGCAGTACTTC.

The chain links TRBV4-2 to TRBJ1-4; possible D gene TRBD1, 5 bases. Trimming took 1 base from V and 7 from J, leaving 10 bases between them. This CDR3 region has 14 residues. Germline-derived CDR1 and CDR2 are LGHNA and YNFKEQ. The CDR3 protein is CASSQVQGGEKLFF. The CDR3 DNA reads as TGTGCCAGCAGCCAAGTTCAGGGTGGTGAAAAACTGTTTTTT.

The chain recombines TRBV5-1 with TRBJ2-2, with 8 bases aligning to TRBD1. The CDR3 is 15 amino acids. V shed 4 bases and J 2 bases; nucleotides not matched to a gene: 4. Germline lookup yields CDR1 SGHRS and CDR2 YFSETQ. The CDR3 DNA reads TGCGCCAGCAGCACCGGGACAGGTAACACCGGGGAGCTGTTTTTT. Translated: CASSTGTGNTGELFF.

This clone was found once. The chain joins TRBV5-5 to TRBJ2-2; TRBD1 aligns across 7 bases. The CDR3 extends over 15 amino acids. Germline loops: CDR1 SGHKS, CDR2 YYEKEE (reference sequence). J was trimmed by 1 base and V by 3 bases; bases with no gene match: 3. The CDR3 nucleotides read TGTGCCAGCAGCTCCTGGACAGGGAACACCGGGGAGCTGTTTTTT. Translated, it gives CASSSWTGNTGELFF.

For the CDR3, the DNA is TGTGCCAGCAGCTTAGTCCGACACACTAGCAATCAGCCCCAGCATTTT. Amino acid sequence: CASSLVRHTSNQPQHF. The genes are TRBV7-8 and TRBJ1-5, with unresolved D. The V end lost 1 base, the J end lost 0 bases, and 10 bases lay between the germline ends. This CDR3 region has 16 residues. Germline CDR1 reads SGHVS; CDR2 reads FQNEAQ.

This chain joins TRBV28 and TRBJ1-2; D gene ambiguous. The germline V gene has CDR1 MDHEN and CDR2 SYDVKM. Trimming took off 3 bases at V and 0 bases at J, with 8 bases between the two ends. The CDR3 spans 14 residues. CDR3 DNA: TGTGCCAGCAGTTTTGTTACGGCTAACTATGGCTACACCTTC. It translates to CASSFVTANYGYTF.

This chain links TRBV19 with TRBJ1-1, with TRBD1 matching 7 bases. The CDR3 covers 16 residues. Trimming cost V 7 bases and J 0 bases; bases outside gene matches: 11. Germline V gene sequence: CDR1 LNHDA, CDR2 SQIVND (reference sequence). CDR3: CASTYTPTGLNTEAFF. The CDR3 DNA reads TGTGCCAGTACCTACACCCCGACAGGGCTGAACACTGAAGCTTTCTTT. The full variable domain, in which reference TRBV19 and TRBJ1-1 provide the parts outside the CDR3, is DGGITQSPKYLFRKEGQNVTLSCEQNLNHDAMYWYRQDPGQGLRLIYYSQIVNDFQKGDIAEGYSVSREKKESFPLTVTSAQKNPTAFYLCASTYTPTGLNTEAFFGQGTRLTVV.

This chain uses TRBV19 with TRBJ1-2; TRBD1 matches at 10 bases. This CDR3 has 15 amino acids. Germline CDR1 and CDR2: LNHDA and SQIVND (reference sequence). The V and J ends lost 6 bases and 4 bases, in that order; junction bases with no gene match: 8. This chain's CDR3 is CASRLSGTGAYGYTF. Here the CDR3 DNA reads TGTGCCAGTAGACTATCGGGGACAGGGGCCTATGGCTACACCTTC.

The genes are TRBV7-9 and TRBJ2-2; D may be TRBD1 (6 bases). Trimming left V 3 bases short and J 4 bases short, with 9 bases between. CDR3 length equals 14 residues. Germline V lookup: CDR1 SEHNR, CDR2 FQNEAQ (reference sequence). CDR3 sequence reads: CASSFMDSTGELFF. In DNA form, the CDR3 reads TGTGCCAGCAGCTTCATGGACAGCACCGGGGAGCTGTTTTTT. Looking up the rest from reference TRBV7-9 and TRBJ2-2 gives the full variable domain: DTGVSQNPRHKITKRGQNVTFRCDPISEHNRLYWYRQTLGQGPEFLTYFQNEAQLEKSRLLSDRFSAERPKGSFSTLEIQRTEQGDSAMYLCASSFMDSTGELFFGEGSRLTVL.

This chain joins TRBV21-1 and TRBJ2-4; the D segment call TRBD2 is taken from the table without a DNA check. TRBV21-1 is marked as a pseudogene. There are 17 residues in the CDR3. The CDR3 here is CASNRADAPLDKNIQYF. CDR3 in DNA: TGTGCCAGCAACCGAGCGGACGCCCCGCTGGACAAAAACATTCAGTACTTC.

The chain employs TRBV11-3 and TRBJ1-6; 10 bases match TRBD1. Germline trimming cut 7 bases from V and 9 bases from J; bases unmatched to any gene: 3. The CDR3 extends over 13 amino acids. The germline V gene has CDR1 SGHNT and CDR2 YENEEA. The CDR3 sequence: CASTRDRGSPLHF. CDR3 coding DNA: TGTGCCAGCACGAGGGACAGGGGTTCACCCCTCCACTTT.

The chain joins TRBV5-1 to TRBJ1-2, with 8 bases identical to TRBD1. CDR1 and CDR2 from the germline V gene are SGHRS and YFSETQ. V was pared by 4 bases and J by 4 bases, with 6 bases of the junction left unmatched. This CDR3 spans 14 amino acids. This chain's CDR3 is CASSPDTGGYGYTF. CDR3 in DNA: TGCGCCAGCAGCCCTGATACAGGGGGCTATGGCTACACCTTC.

The V and J genes are TRBV18 and TRBJ1-2, with D tentatively TRBD1 (5 bases). This CDR3 is 16 amino acids long. V lost 6 bases to trimming and J lost 3 bases, with 20 bases between them. Germline values: CDR1 KGHSH, CDR2 LQKENI. The CDR3 sequence is CASSPFSGQGDYGYTF. The CDR3, as DNA: TGTGCCAGCTCCCCCTTCTCGGGCCAGGGCGACTATGGCTACACCTTC. The full variable domain, with the rest looked up from reference TRBV18 and TRBJ1-2, is NAGVMQNPRHLVRRRGQEARLRCSPMKGHSHVYWYRQLPEEGLKFMVYLQKENIIDESGMPKERFSAEFPKEGPSILRIQQVVRGDSAAYFCASSPFSGQGDYGYTFGSGTRLTVV.

The chain combines TRBV5-6 with TRBJ1-5, with D hard to call. The V end was cut by 3 bases, the J end by 5 bases, with 15 bases between. Germline CDR1 and CDR2: SGHDT and YYEEEE. The CDR3 has 15 residues. In DNA form, the CDR3 reads TGTGCCAGCAGCTACGGGATTCCGTCGGATCAGCCCCAGCATTTT. This encodes CASSYGIPSDQPQHF.

V and J are TRBV5-1 and TRBJ2-3, with 11 bases fitting TRBD2. Germline CDR1 reads SGHRS; CDR2 reads YFSETQ. This CDR3 region has 17 residues. Trimming took 0 bases from V and 0 from J; bases not matched to a gene: 3. CDR3 protein: CASSLVVAGGSTDTQYF. The CDR3, as DNA: TGCGCCAGCAGCTTGGTAGTAGCGGGGGGGAGCACAGATACGCAGTATTTT.